The 23 T cell receptor beta chains in this list originate from one sample, sequenced in a study of shared T cell receptors in the human thymus. Here immunoSEQ multiplex PCR was the method, and the copy in TCRdb shows in-frame clones only, minus some. The sample includes 700,000 to 750,000 clones, approximately 85% of them seen just once. The sample was also linked to a second study, of human thymus T cells.

Input material: thymocytes. The receptor source for this set is a girl under two years old with a congenital heart defect.

DNA of the CDR3: TGTGCCAGCAGCAAAGTAGGGTGGGGGGTCATACACGAGCAGTACTTC. This sequence encodes CASSKVGWGVIHEQYF. The chain links TRBV21-1 to TRBJ2-7; TRBD2 was called by the table and not checked on the DNA. TRBV21-1 is described as a pseudogene. This CDR3 contains 16 residues.

The CDR3 loop reads CASSQGQQLPYGYTF. In DNA, the CDR3 is TGTGCCAGCAGCCAAGGACAGCAGTTACCCTATGGCTACACCTTC. The rearrangement links TRBV14 to TRBJ1-2, with D tentatively TRBD1 (5 bases). The CDR3 contains 15 residues. V lost 1 base and J lost 4, with 13 bases in between. The germline V gene has CDR1 SGHDN and CDR2 FVKESK.

This clone was recorded a few times. V gene TRBV11-2 combines with J gene TRBJ1-2; the D is unclear. The CDR3 spans 14 residues. The germline V gene has CDR1 SGHAT and CDR2 FQNNGV. The germline V and J ends were trimmed by 5 bases and 4 bases, with 14 bases remaining between them. The CDR3 region has the DNA TGTGCCAGCAGCCTTCCGGGAGGTAGCTATGGCTACACCTTC. It translates to CASSLPGGSYGYTF.

The chain links TRBV4-2 to TRBJ2-2, with TRBD1 matching 9 bases. In germline, CDR1 is LGHNA, CDR2 YNFKEQ. V lost 7 bases and J lost 2; bases outside the gene matches: 8. The CDR3 extends over 16 amino acids. CDR3 coding DNA: TGTGCCAGCAAGGGAAGGGACAGGGTTAACACCGGGGAGCTGTTTTTT. It specifies CASKGRDRVNTGELFF.

The chain couples TRBV5-8 to TRBJ2-1; the D gene is possibly TRBD2 (6 bases). Germline V lookup: CDR1 SGHTS, CDR2 YDEGEE. V lost 0 bases and J 10 bases, leaving 11 bases between the germline ends. The CDR3 is 13 residues long. The CDR3 region is CASSLGRSGEQFF. CDR3 coding DNA: TGTGCCAGCAGCTTGGGTCGCAGCGGGGAGCAGTTCTTC.

The chain couples TRBV9 to TRBJ2-3; 13 nucleotides align to TRBD2. The germline V gene has CDR1 SGDLS and CDR2 YYNGEE. V gave up 0 bases and J gave up 0 bases; unmatched junction bases: 7. This CDR3 contains 19 residues. CDR3 amino acids: CASSVDTSGGAFSTDTQYF. Here the CDR3 DNA reads TGTGCCAGCAGCGTAGACACTAGCGGGGGGGCCTTTAGCACAGATACGCAGTATTTT.

The rearrangement uses TRBV5-1 and TRBJ2-6, with TRBD1 identical over 7 bases. This CDR3 has 17 amino acids. The germline gives CDR1 SGHRS, CDR2 YFSETQ. V shed 4 bases, J shed 0 bases, and the junction held 7 bases outside the gene matches. CDR3 DNA: TGCGCCAGCAGCCCCCGGGACAGATGCTCTGGGGCCAACGTCCTGACTTTC. Protein sequence: CASSPRDRCSGANVLTF.

V and J are TRBV15 and TRBJ1-2, with D perhaps matching TRBD1 (5 bases). V gave up 5 bases and J gave up 4 bases, with 23 bases separating them. From germline, CDR1 is LNHNV and CDR2 YYDKDF (reference sequence). CDR3 length equals 17 residues. The CDR3 nucleotides are TGTGCCACCAGCCTTGGGGCACGGCAAGGAACAATCTATGGCTACACCTTC. Translated, it gives CATSLGARQGTIYGYTF.

The rearrangement uses TRBV27 and TRBJ1-3; 9 positions agree with TRBD1. CDR1 is MNHEY and CDR2 is SMNVEV in the germline V gene (reference sequence). The CDR3 extends over 20 amino acids. Trimming at V came to 5 bases and at J to 0 bases, leaving 17 bases not matched to a gene. CDR3 sequence (DNA): TGTGCCAGCAGTCCAAGGATCCGGGACAGGGTAGGGGGCTCTGGAAACACCATATATTTT. Translating gives CASSPRIRDRVGGSGNTIYF.

This chain connects TRBV27 to TRBJ1-2; weak D call: TRBD1 (6 bases). The CDR3 has 15 residues. CDR1 MNHEY and CDR2 SMNVEV come from the germline V gene (reference sequence). V lost 6 bases and J 4 bases, leaving 18 bases between the germline ends. Written as DNA, the CDR3 is TGTGCCAGCAGCCCCGGGGGGCGAGTTGGCTATGGCTACACCTTC. Its protein product is CASSPGGRVGYGYTF.

This sequence joins TRBV18 and TRBJ2-1; 9 bases agree with TRBD1. CDR3 length: 18 residues. CDR1 and CDR2 from the germline V gene are KGHSH and LQKENI. J was trimmed by 2 bases and V by 0 bases; bases with no gene match: 8. The CDR3 DNA sequence: TGTGCCAGCTCACCACCGGGACAGGGACTTAGGGCCTACAATGAGCAGTTCTTC. Its protein product is CASSPPGQGLRAYNEQFF.

The J gene is TRBJ2-5, the V gene TRBV5-1, with TRBD1 identical over 10 bases. Unmatched junction bases numbered 2, after V lost 3 bases and J lost 3 bases. The germline V gene has CDR1 SGHRS and CDR2 YFSETQ. CDR3 length equals 14 residues. CDR3 DNA: TGCGCCAGCAGCTGGGGGACAGGGGAAGAGACCCAGTACTTC. Residues: CASSWGTGEETQYF.

CDR3 sequence: CASSPNLGDRDNEQYF. Written as DNA, the CDR3 is TGTGCCAGCAGCCCCAACCTAGGGGACAGGGACAACGAGCAGTACTTC. This chain connects TRBV9 to TRBJ2-7, with 9 bases identical to TRBD1. Looked up from germline, CDR1 is SGDLS and CDR2 is YYNGEE. Trimming took 4 bases from V and 5 from J; bases not matched to a gene: 13. The CDR3 runs to 16 residues. The full variable domain, completed using reference TRBV9 and TRBJ2-7, is DSGVTQTPKHLITATGQRVTLRCSPRSGDLSVYWYQQSLDQGLQFLIQYYNGEERAKGNILERFSAQQFPDLHSELNLSSLELGDSALYFCASSPNLGDRDNEQYFGPGTRLTVT.

The V gene is TRBV9, the J gene TRBJ2-3; 7 nucleotides line up with TRBD2. CDR3 size: 15 residues. The V gene end was trimmed by 4 bases and the J gene end by 1 base; junction bases not matched to a gene: 6. From germline, CDR1 is SGDLS and CDR2 YYNGEE. CDR3 protein: CASSPWAGGTDTQYF. The DNA of the CDR3 is TGTGCCAGCAGCCCCTGGGCGGGGGGCACAGATACGCAGTATTTT.

The V gene is TRBV7-2, the J gene TRBJ2-7; the D gene is possibly TRBD2 (5 bases). Germline CDR1 SGHTA, CDR2 FQGNSA. Trimming removed 5 bases from V and 2 bases from J, with 13 bases in between. CDR3 length: 14 amino acids. The CDR3 bases are TGTGCCAGCAGCCATAGGTCGGGGACCTACGAGCAGTACTTC. It yields the protein CASSHRSGTYEQYF.

In this sample, this clone turned up once. The chain recombines TRBV6-1 with TRBJ2-7; D is uncertain. The CDR3 is 13 residues long. Deletions cut 5 bases from V and 4 bases from J, with 12 bases between. The V gene's germline CDR1 is MNHNS and CDR2 SASEGT. In DNA, the CDR3 is TGTGCCAGCAGTCTAGACCCCAAGTACGAGCAGTACTTC. Its protein product is CASSLDPKYEQYF.

This chain joins TRBV7-9 and TRBJ1-1; D not resolved. Germline-derived CDR1 and CDR2 are SEHNR and FQNEAQ (reference sequence). Deletions cut 6 bases from V and 0 bases from J, with 2 bases between. This CDR3 has 11 residues. The chain's CDR3 is CASSMNTEAFF. DNA of the CDR3: TGTGCCAGCAGTATGAACACTGAAGCTTTCTTT.

The CDR3 DNA follows: TGTGCCAGTAGCCCATCCGGACAGGGGAACACTGAAGCTTTCTTT. Translation: CASSPSGQGNTEAFF. The chain links TRBV19 to TRBJ1-1, with TRBD1 identical over 8 bases. The trim removed 6 bases at V and 1 base at J, leaving 7 bases unmatched. The CDR3 covers 15 residues. Germline V lookup: CDR1 LNHDA, CDR2 SQIVND (reference sequence).

The genes are TRBV9 and TRBJ1-2; D uncertain. The CDR3 extends over 13 amino acids. Germline loops: CDR1 SGDLS, CDR2 YYNGEE. V lost 1 base to trimming and J lost 4 bases, with 8 bases between them. The CDR3 region has the DNA TGTGCCAGCAGCGTAAACAGTTCCTATGGCTACACCTTC. Translating gives CASSVNSSYGYTF.

This sequence joins TRBV30 and TRBJ2-3, with 7 bases aligning to TRBD1. V shed 4 bases, J shed 4 bases, and the junction held 8 bases outside the gene matches. This CDR3 has 14 amino acids. The germline CDR1 and CDR2 sequences are GTSNPN and SVGIG (reference sequence). CDR3 sequence: CAWMGTEGSDTQYF. CDR3 coding DNA: TGTGCCTGGATGGGGACAGAGGGGTCAGATACGCAGTATTTT.

The V and J genes are TRBV6-6 and TRBJ2-5; D unresolved. With the DNA end fitting TRBJ2-7 better, the J assignment may be wrong. Germline V gene data show CDR1 as MNHNY and CDR2 as SVGAGI (reference sequence). The CDR3 totals 14 residues. The chain's CDR3 is CASSYLPPNYEQYF. The DNA for the CDR3 is TGTGCCAGCAGTTACCTCCCCCCCAACTACGAGCAGTACTTC.

As regards this clone: An end of the junction differs from the germline gene, which may be a read error. The chain joins TRBV9 to TRBJ2-3; 7 nucleotides align to TRBD1. This CDR3 is 16 amino acids long. Germline V gives CDR1 SGDLS, CDR2 YYNGEE. The CDR3 DNA sequence: TGTGCCAGCAGCGTACTAGGGGGCTGGAGGCGTGATAAGCAGTATTTT. It is translated as CASSVLGGWRRDKQYF.

V usage is TRBV19 and J usage is TRBJ1-5, with D unclear. The V gene's germline CDR1 is LNHDA and CDR2 SQIVND (reference sequence). The CDR3 spans 16 residues. The V and J ends lost 0 bases and 0 bases respectively, with 9 bases between them. The CDR3: CASSIEGKNSNQPQHF. CDR3 DNA: TGTGCCAGTAGTATAGAGGGCAAAAATAGCAATCAGCCCCAGCATTTT.